What follows describes a single T cell receptor (beta chain). Its antigen remains undetermined. No qualities accompany the bases; no much larger clone lies one base away. These data come from a study of T cells in tuberculosis (dated by TCRdb to the late 2010s). Context from the whole study: In the study, CD1B tetramers and high-throughput TCR immunosequencing were combined to characterize T cells specific for the mycobacterial lipid antigen glucose monomycolate (GMM). With over nine people per group, a South African clinical cohort compared IGRA-negative adolescents, IGRA-positive adolescents with latent tuberculosis, and adults with active tuberculosis. The full study reports these points: A classifier using the diverse GMM-specific repertoire reached 87% accuracy (AUROC about 0.9), compared with approximately 70% accuracy using GEM motif frequencies. Compared with IGRA-negative controls, TCR-alpha repertoires from active tuberculosis had smaller mean NN-distances to GMM-specific TCRs, which suggests that these TCRs underwent clonal expansion. Smaller NN-distances were partly driven by shorter CDR3-alpha lengths in active tuberculosis patients, and statistical significance was not reached for the TCR-beta difference. Clinical samples were chosen by availability of cryopreserved specimens, and active tuberculosis cases were adults while controls were adolescents.

Cut back by 1 base and 1 base, the V and J ends lie 9 bases apart. Its CDR3 holds 15 amino acids, cysteine through phenylalanine. The read is trimmed to its CDR3 DNA, 45 bases read in frame from base 1. Reading the germline V gene (reference sequence) gives CDR1 LNHDA and CDR2 SQIVND. The immunoSEQ multiplex PCR assay was used to generate TCR libraries, with TCR-beta and/or TCR-alpha/delta assays applied to each sample. The Illumina high-throughput platform was used to sequence the amplified TCR libraries. The original methods were these. Clustering and dimensionality reduction relied on pairwise TCRdist distances among GMM-specific receptors from T cells that were either sorted ex vivo or expanded in vitro. The score assigned to each clinical repertoire was mean NN-distance, meaning the average TCRdist to the nearest 10% of tetramer-positive reference sequences. To compute GEM TCR motif frequency, the fraction of unique TCRs matching known GEM sequences by V/J usage and CDR3 length was calculated. Linear discriminant analysis with leave-one-out cross-validation, implemented in scikit-learn, was used to classify active tuberculosis. TCRdb obtained this table from immuneACCESS and retained in-frame rearrangements with V and J assigned. These tables miss some clones; where compared with another copy, unresolved V genes account for less than half of the shortfall, and the remainder is unexplained. V, J and clone size were drawn from that table, and D and trimming were deduced from the DNA. Counted in this sample were about 34,000 clones; approximately 90% of them appeared once. In total, the top ten clones hold about 2.2% of the sample.

At study entry, adolescents were screened for latent tuberculosis infection by tuberculin skin test and QuantiFERON-TB GOLD In-Tube IGRA. Immunosequencing was performed on unsorted cryopreserved PBMC, with around 100,000 T cells per clinical donor covered on average. Eleven high schools in the Worcester region of the Western Cape, South Africa, served as enrollment sites for adolescents aged 12 to 18 years. Roughly ten M. tuberculosis-infected and around 10 uninfected adolescents were selected with matching for age and sex. PBMC from adolescents were isolated by density centrifugation from freshly drawn heparinized blood and were then cryopreserved.

The specimen sequenced was PBMCs. The sequence was obtained from a donor aged 10-29 years with latent tuberculosis or without tuberculosis infection. The chain links TRBV19 with TRBJ2-3, with TRBD1 tentatively as D gene (5 bases match). CDR3 sequence: CASSIVGARTDTQYF. In nucleotide form, the sequence is TGTGCCAGTAGTATAGTAGGGGCTCGCACAGATACGCAGTATTTT.